The clone carrying this TCR beta chain appeared a single time. The antigen is not known. The data derive from a study of shared clonotypes between healthy human individuals. About the research overall: A couple of women and a few men aged 18 to 49 served as donors. Each donor had three CD4 naive, three CD4 memory, two CD8 naive and one CD8 memory plate. Study-wide results and limits: Across subsets, estimated richness was generally greater for naive than for memory populations. The study found lower generation probabilities in non-shared clonotypes than in those shared by all four donors.

Some clones are missing from TCRdb's copy, which holds only in-frame ones; the method was immunoSEQ multiplex PCR. The sample lists some 2,500,000 clones; 80% to 95% were seen once. CDR1 and CDR2 (germline): LGHNA, YSLEER. This CDR3 region has 17 residues. V dropped 0 bases and J dropped 5; count of bases not matched to a gene: 11. The source of this sequence is a young man in good health. Some clones in this sample may be carry-over from other donors' samples. The chain has TRBV4-3 and TRBJ2-5, with 8 positions matching TRBD2. The sequenced material came from naive CD4+ T cells from PBMCs. Subset denoted: CD45RA+ positively selected. CDR3 sequence reads: CASSQDRGGSSGETQYF. CDR3 DNA: TGCGCCAGCAGCCAAGATAGAGGGGGATCTAGCGGGGAGACCCAGTACTTC.